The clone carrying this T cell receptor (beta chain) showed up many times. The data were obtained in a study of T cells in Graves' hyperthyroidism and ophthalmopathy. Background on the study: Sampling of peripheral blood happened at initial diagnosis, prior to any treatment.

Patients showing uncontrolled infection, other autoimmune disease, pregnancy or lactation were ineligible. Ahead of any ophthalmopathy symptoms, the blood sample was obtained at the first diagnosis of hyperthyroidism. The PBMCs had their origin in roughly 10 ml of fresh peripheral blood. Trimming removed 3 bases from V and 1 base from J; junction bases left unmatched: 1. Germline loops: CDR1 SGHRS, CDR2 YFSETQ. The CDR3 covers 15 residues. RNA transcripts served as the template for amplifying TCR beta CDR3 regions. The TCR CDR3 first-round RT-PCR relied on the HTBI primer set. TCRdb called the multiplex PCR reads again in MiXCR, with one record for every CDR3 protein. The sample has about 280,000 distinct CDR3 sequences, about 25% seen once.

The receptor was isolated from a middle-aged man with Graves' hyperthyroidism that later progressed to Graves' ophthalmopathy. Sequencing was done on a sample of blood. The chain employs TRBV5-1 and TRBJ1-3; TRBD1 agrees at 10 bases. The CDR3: CASSWTGGSGNTIYF. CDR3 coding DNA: TGCGCCAGCAGCTGGACAGGGGGGTCTGGAAACACCATATATTTT.